These 25 T cell receptor beta chains were sequenced from one sample in a study of post-analysis software for immune sequencing data. Antigens of these TCRs are unknown. Tagging with unique molecular identifiers was a feature of the TCR beta cDNA libraries. MiXCR, run by TCRdb on the PCR reads, gives a single entry per CDR3 protein. The sample gives fewer than 850,000 distinct CDR3 sequences, approximately 30% of which show up once; around 0.6% is in the top ten. Study outcomes and limitations: Patients carried roughly five TRBV segments more frequently than controls did, and TRBV5-6, TRBV5-1 and TRBV20-1 were among them.

Input material: blood. The receptors derive from a girl aged 10 to 17 with multiple sclerosis.

This clonotype was observed a handful of times. V is TRBV20-1 and J is TRBJ1-6; no definite D call. Between the trimmed V and J ends, which lost 2 bases and 9 bases, there was a span of 17 bases. The CDR3 is made up of 15 amino acids. Germline V gives CDR1 DFQATT, CDR2 SNEGSKA (reference sequence). The CDR3 loop reads CSARPTGLFRSPLHF. CDR3 bases: TGCAGTGCTAGACCGACGGGTTTATTTCGTTCACCCCTCCACTTT.

The J gene is TRBJ1-1, the V gene TRBV7-9, with D possibly matching TRBD1 (5 bases). V gave up 10 bases and J gave up 5 bases, with 17 bases separating them. In germline, CDR1 is SEHNR, CDR2 FQNEAQ (reference sequence). This CDR3 region has 13 residues. CDR3 sequence: CAILAGLRTEAFF. CDR3 sequence (DNA): TGTGCCATTTTGGCGGGGCTTCGGACTGAAGCTTTCTTT.

The V call is TRBV7-2, the J call TRBJ2-3; TRBD2 matches 10 bases. The CDR3 has 17 amino acids. The V gene's germline CDR1 is SGHTA and CDR2 FQGNSA. V trimming: 5 bases; J trimming: 1 base; junction bases outside the gene matches: 9. This CDR3 is CASSPDGTSVRTDTQYF. CDR3 sequence (DNA): TGTGCCAGCAGCCCCGACGGGACTAGCGTACGCACAGATACGCAGTATTTT.

The CDR3 loop reads CSARLAQGELFF. Here the CDR3 DNA reads TGCAGTGCAAGACTAGCGCAAGGGGAGCTGTTTTTT. V gene TRBV20-1 combines with J gene TRBJ2-2, with TRBD2 identical over 8 bases. The trim removed 6 bases at V and 8 bases at J, leaving 5 bases unmatched. Germline loops: CDR1 DFQATT, CDR2 SNEGSKA (reference sequence). CDR3 length: 12 amino acids.

This chain joins TRBV27 and TRBJ2-4; D may be TRBD2 (5 bases). The J call may be mistaken, given a closer DNA end match to TRBJ2-7. Germline V gene lookup returns CDR1 MNHEY and CDR2 SMNVEV (reference sequence). The CDR3 sequence is 14 residues long. CDR3 sequence reads: CASSPTDWGYEQYF. CDR3 in DNA: TGTGCCAGCAGTCCGACGGACTGGGGCTACGAGCAGTACTTC.

This chain links TRBV6-6 with TRBJ2-5; D is possibly TRBD2 (6 bases). V lost 11 bases, J lost 1 base, and 14 bases lay in between. This CDR3 is built from 13 residues. Germline CDR1 and CDR2: MNHNY and SVGAGI (reference sequence). The CDR3: CAEAQRAQETQYF. CDR3 DNA: TGTGCCGAAGCCCAGCGGGCCCAAGAGACCCAGTACTTC.

The table lists this clonotype with a few counts. The chain joins TRBV28 to TRBJ2-7; the D is unclear. The germline V gene encodes CDR1 MDHEN and CDR2 SYDVKM. CDR3 length: 14 residues. The V end was cut by 5 bases, the J end by 3 bases, with 14 bases between. CDR3 in amino acids: CASSPAAELYEQYF. The CDR3 DNA sequence: TGTGCCAGCAGTCCCGCTGCGGAGCTCTACGAGCAGTACTTC.

This chain links TRBV29-1 with TRBJ2-3, with 9 bases that match TRBD2. Germline V gene lookup returns CDR1 SQVTM and CDR2 ANQGSEA. Unmatched junction bases numbered 3, after V lost 6 bases and J lost 2 bases. The CDR3 length is 13 residues. CDR3 sequence reads: CSVGTSPTDTQYF. The CDR3 region has the DNA TGCAGCGTGGGGACTAGCCCCACAGATACGCAGTATTTT.

The chain carries TRBV5-6 and TRBJ2-3, with 8 bases lining up with TRBD1. Unmatched junction bases numbered 10, after V lost 4 bases and J lost 3 bases. CDR1 and CDR2 from the germline V gene are SGHDT and YYEEEE. The CDR3 spans 16 residues. DNA for the CDR3: TGTGCCAGCAGCATGCAACAGGGGGTTAGGACAGATACGCAGTATTTT. It yields the protein CASSMQQGVRTDTQYF.

At least ten counts were recorded for this clonotype. The chain recombines TRBV7-2 with TRBJ2-4; 13 nucleotides agree with TRBD2. The germline V gene has CDR1 SGHTA and CDR2 FQGNSA. V was pared by 5 bases and J by 6 bases, with 7 bases of the junction left unmatched. This CDR3 region has 16 residues. The CDR3: CASSAVGTSGTNIQYF. The CDR3, as DNA: TGTGCCAGCAGCGCCGTGGGGACTAGCGGGACAAACATTCAGTACTTC.

J is TRBJ2-7 and V is TRBV20-1, with no clear D. The CDR3 is made up of 12 amino acids. CDR1 is DFQATT, CDR2 SNEGSKA, per germline (reference sequence). Trimming pared 0 bases from V and 3 bases from J, leaving 6 bases between. CDR3 nucleotides: TGCAGTGCTAGAGAGACACACTACGAGCAGTACTTC. It codes for CSARETHYEQYF.

The chain recombines TRBV20-1 with TRBJ1-5; TRBD1 agrees at 7 bases. Looked up from germline, CDR1 is DFQATT and CDR2 is SNEGSKA (reference sequence). This CDR3 is built from 13 residues. J lost 3 bases, V lost 5 bases, and 4 bases had no gene match. CDR3 amino acids: CSAQGQANQPQHF. CDR3 coding DNA: TGCAGTGCTCAAGGACAGGCCAATCAGCCCCAGCATTTT.

In this sample, this clonotype turned up a few times. This sequence joins TRBV28 and TRBJ2-6; D is possibly TRBD2 (5 bases). CDR3 length equals 15 residues. From germline, CDR1 is MDHEN and CDR2 SYDVKM. With 10 bases removed from V and 0 bases from J, the gap between germline ends came to 13 bases. Here the CDR3 DNA reads TGTGCCATCGGAGGTTGGTTCTCTGGGGCCAACGTCCTGACTTTC. Translated, it gives CAIGGWFSGANVLTF.

Comments on this clonotype: This clone may be a read error of a much larger clone one base away. This chain uses TRBV12-3 or TRBV12-4 with TRBJ2-7; TRBD1 or TRBD2 may be the D gene (6 bases each). The V and J ends lost 5 bases and 9 bases respectively, with 20 bases between them. There are 14 residues in the CDR3. CDR3 amino acids: CASSLGTGARGQYF. The CDR3 nucleotides read TGTGCCAGCAGTCTCGGAACGGGGGCGCGGGGGCAGTACTTC.

This clonotype has only a few counts. The rearrangement uses TRBV10-2 and TRBJ1-2; tentatively, D is TRBD1 (5 bases). This CDR3 contains 15 residues. Trimming stripped 3 bases from V and 4 bases from J, with 15 bases between. Looked up from germline, CDR1 is WSHSY and CDR2 is SAAADI. CDR3 bases: TGCGCCAGCAGTGATTCCCCCCCGGGGGGCTATGGCTACACCTTC. This encodes CASSDSPPGGYGYTF.

The CDR3 region has the DNA TGCAGTGCTCCGAGCGCGGGGGGGTTCTACAATGAGCAGTTCTTC. It is translated as CSAPSAGGFYNEQFF. The chain links TRBV20-1 to TRBJ2-1, with 9 bases lining up with TRBD2. J was trimmed by 3 bases and V by 5 bases; bases with no gene match: 8. The CDR3 extends over 15 amino acids. CDR1 and CDR2 from the germline V gene are DFQATT and SNEGSKA (reference sequence).

This clonotype was detected a few times. The rearrangement uses TRBV24-1 and TRBJ2-6; D unresolved. The CDR3 is made up of 15 amino acids. V shed 10 bases and J shed 0 bases, with 12 bases lying between them. Per the germline V gene, CDR1 is KGHDR and CDR2 is SFDVKD. The CDR3 spells CATASDHSGANVLTF. The CDR3 DNA is TGTGCCACTGCAAGTGACCACTCTGGGGCCAACGTCCTGACTTTC.

In the case of this clonotype: Its ends do not fully match the called genes, so a read error is possible. This chain links TRBV24-1 with TRBJ2-1; TRBD1 matches 7 bases. The CDR3 covers 14 residues. Germline V gene sequence: CDR1 KGHDR, CDR2 SFDVKD. CDR3 sequence reads: CAASDRVSYNEQFF. The CDR3 DNA sequence: TGTGCCGCCAGTGACAGGGTATCCTACAATGAGCAGTTCTTC.

The rearrangement uses TRBV10-1 and TRBJ2-1; no clear D. The germline V and J ends were trimmed by 0 bases and 11 bases, with 20 bases remaining between them. This CDR3 contains 16 residues. The germline V gene encodes CDR1 WNHNN and CDR2 SYGVQD (reference sequence). CDR3 loop: CASSESVSSPTDKQFF. The CDR3 coding sequence is TGCGCCAGCAGTGAGTCGGTAAGCAGCCCTACGGATAAGCAGTTCTTC.

CDR3: CSARVTSGANEQFF. The CDR3 nucleotides read TGCAGTGCTAGGGTTACGAGCGGGGCCAATGAGCAGTTCTTC. J is TRBJ2-1 and V is TRBV20-1; 7 bases agree with TRBD2. The germline CDR1 and CDR2 sequences are DFQATT and SNEGSKA (reference sequence). V gave up 3 bases and J gave up 6 bases; unmatched junction bases: 8. This CDR3 region has 14 residues.

A few counts support this clonotype. The V gene is TRBV24-1, the J gene TRBJ1-5; D unresolved. The CDR3 runs to 12 residues. Germline CDR1 is KGHDR and CDR2 is SFDVKD. V lost 3 bases, J lost 9 bases, and 8 bases lay in between. CDR3 coding DNA: TGTGCCACCAGTGATCCGGGTCTGCCCCAGCATTTT. Encoded protein: CATSDPGLPQHF.

The CDR3 DNA reads TGCGCCAGCAGCCAAGATGTTGTCGCTGTATCCTACGAGCAGTACTTC. Translating gives CASSQDVVAVSYEQYF. This chain links TRBV4-3 with TRBJ2-7; the D is unclear. V shed 0 bases and J shed 1 base, with 13 bases lying between them. This CDR3 has 16 amino acids. Germline-derived CDR1 and CDR2 are LGHNA and YSLEER.

The chain recombines TRBV5-1 with TRBJ2-3; D remains ambiguous. V lost 3 bases to trimming and J lost 1 base, with 15 bases between them. This CDR3 has 16 amino acids. The germline CDR1 and CDR2 sequences are SGHRS and YFSETQ. For the CDR3, the DNA is TGCGCCAGCAGCTCGCTGGGGTCGAGCCGCACAGATACGCAGTATTTT. Its translation is CASSSLGSSRTDTQYF. Using reference TRBV5-1 and TRBJ2-3 for the parts outside the CDR3, the full variable domain is KAGVTQTPRYLIKTRGQQVTLSCSPISGHRSVSWYQQTPGQGLQFLFEYFSETQRNKGNFPGRFSGRQFSNSRSEMNVSTLELGDSALYLCASSSLGSSRTDTQYFGPGTRLTVL.

To note about this clonotype: Compared with germline, one end of the junction differs, possibly owing to a read error. The chain has TRBV4-3 and TRBJ2-7, with D perhaps matching TRBD2 (5 bases). Per the germline V gene, CDR1 is LGHNA and CDR2 is YSLEER. The CDR3 sequence is 14 residues long. In DNA, the CDR3 is TGCGCCAGCAGCCAAGATCGGGGTAACTACGGGCAGTACTTC. It codes for CASSQDRGNYGQYF.

This clonotype came up a few times. The chain couples TRBV5-1 to TRBJ1-1; 8 nucleotides match TRBD1. Per germline, CDR1 SGHRS and CDR2 YFSETQ. This CDR3 is 15 amino acids long. Losses at the gene ends were 0 bases for V and 3 bases for J; bases not matched to a gene: 4. The CDR3 protein is CASSLVRTGHTEAFF. The CDR3 DNA follows: TGCGCCAGCAGCTTGGTGCGGACAGGGCACACTGAAGCTTTCTTT.